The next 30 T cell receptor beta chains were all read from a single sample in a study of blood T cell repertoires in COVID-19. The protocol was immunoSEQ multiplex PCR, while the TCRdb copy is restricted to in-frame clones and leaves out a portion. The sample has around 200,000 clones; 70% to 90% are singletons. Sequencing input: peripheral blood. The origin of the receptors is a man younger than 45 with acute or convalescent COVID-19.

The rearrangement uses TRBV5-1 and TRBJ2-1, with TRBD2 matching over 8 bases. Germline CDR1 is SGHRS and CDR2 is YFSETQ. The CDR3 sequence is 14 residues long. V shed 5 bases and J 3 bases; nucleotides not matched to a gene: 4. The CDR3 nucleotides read TGCGCCAGCAGAGCGGGAGAACGCTACAATGAGCAGTTCTTC. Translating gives CASRAGERYNEQFF.

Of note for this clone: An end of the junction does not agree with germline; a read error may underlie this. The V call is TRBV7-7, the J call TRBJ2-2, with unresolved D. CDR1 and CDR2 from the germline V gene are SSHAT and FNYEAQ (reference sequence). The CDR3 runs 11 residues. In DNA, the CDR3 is TGTGCTAGCACCAGAGGAGCGGAGCTGTTTTTT. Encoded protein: CASTRGAELFF.

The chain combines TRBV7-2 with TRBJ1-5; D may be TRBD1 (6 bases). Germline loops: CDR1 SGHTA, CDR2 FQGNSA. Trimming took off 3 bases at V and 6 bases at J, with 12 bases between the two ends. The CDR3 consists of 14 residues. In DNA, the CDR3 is TGTGCCAGCAGCTTGGGGGGGGCCCCTCAGCCCCAGCATTTT. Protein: CASSLGGAPQPQHF.

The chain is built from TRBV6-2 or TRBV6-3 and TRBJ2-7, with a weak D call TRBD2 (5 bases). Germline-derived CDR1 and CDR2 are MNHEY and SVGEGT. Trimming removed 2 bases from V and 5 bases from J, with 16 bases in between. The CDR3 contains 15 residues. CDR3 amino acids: CASSYNAGIRDEQYF. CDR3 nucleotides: TGTGCCAGCAGTTACAATGCCGGGATAAGGGACGAGCAGTACTTC.

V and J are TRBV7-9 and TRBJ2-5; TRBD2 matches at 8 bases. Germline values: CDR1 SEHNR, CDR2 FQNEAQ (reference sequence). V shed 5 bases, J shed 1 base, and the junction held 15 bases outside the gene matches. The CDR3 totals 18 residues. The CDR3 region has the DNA TGTGCCAGCAGCCCAAGCTTAATCAGCGGGGGTATCCAAGAGACCCAGTACTTC. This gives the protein CASSPSLISGGIQETQYF.

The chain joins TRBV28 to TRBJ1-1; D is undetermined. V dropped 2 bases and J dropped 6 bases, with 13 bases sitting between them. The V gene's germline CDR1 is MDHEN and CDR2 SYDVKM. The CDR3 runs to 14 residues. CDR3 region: CASSLLPGKAEAFF. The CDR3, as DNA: TGTGCCAGCAGTTTACTCCCAGGTAAAGCTGAAGCTTTCTTT.

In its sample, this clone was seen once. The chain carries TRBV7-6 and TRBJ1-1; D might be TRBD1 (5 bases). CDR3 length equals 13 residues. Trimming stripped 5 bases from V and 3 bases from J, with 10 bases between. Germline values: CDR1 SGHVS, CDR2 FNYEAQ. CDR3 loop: CASSNDRYTEAFF. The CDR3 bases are TGTGCCAGCAGCAACGACAGATACACTGAAGCTTTCTTT. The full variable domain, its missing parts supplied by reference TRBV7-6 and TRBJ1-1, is GAGVSQSPRYKVTKRGQDVALRCDPISGHVSLYWYRQALGQGPEFLTYFNYEAQQDKSGLPNDRFSAERPEGSISTLTIQRTEQRDSAMYRCASSNDRYTEAFFGQGTRLTVV.

The CDR3 DNA reads as TGTGCCAGCAGCCAGGAGACGGGCTATAATTCACCCCTCCACTTT. Encoded protein: CASSQETGYNSPLHF. The gene calls are TRBV3-1 (or the pseudogene TRBV3-2) and TRBJ1-6, with no clear D. CDR3 length equals 15 residues. V was shortened by 3 bases and J by 3 bases, with 9 bases between the two germline ends. Germline-derived CDR1 and CDR2 are LGHDT and YNNKEL (reference sequence).

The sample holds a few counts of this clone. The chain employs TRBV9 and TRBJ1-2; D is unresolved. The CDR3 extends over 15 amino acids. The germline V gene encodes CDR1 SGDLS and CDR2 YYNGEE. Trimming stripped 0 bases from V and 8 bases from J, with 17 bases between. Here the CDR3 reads CASSVDRGSVGGYTF. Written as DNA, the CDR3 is TGTGCCAGCAGCGTAGATCGGGGATCAGTCGGGGGCTACACCTTC.

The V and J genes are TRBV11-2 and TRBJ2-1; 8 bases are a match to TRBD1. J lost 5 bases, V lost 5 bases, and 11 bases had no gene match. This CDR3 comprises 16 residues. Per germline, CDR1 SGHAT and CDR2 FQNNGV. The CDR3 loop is CASSALRGQGHNEQFF. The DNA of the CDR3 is TGTGCCAGCAGCGCTCTTCGAGGACAGGGCCACAATGAGCAGTTCTTC.

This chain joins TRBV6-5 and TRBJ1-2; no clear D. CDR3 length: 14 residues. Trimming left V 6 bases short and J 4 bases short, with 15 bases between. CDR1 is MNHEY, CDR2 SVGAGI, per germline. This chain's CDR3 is CASRANYPPYGYTF. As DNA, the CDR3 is TGTGCCAGCAGAGCCAACTACCCTCCCTATGGCTACACCTTC.

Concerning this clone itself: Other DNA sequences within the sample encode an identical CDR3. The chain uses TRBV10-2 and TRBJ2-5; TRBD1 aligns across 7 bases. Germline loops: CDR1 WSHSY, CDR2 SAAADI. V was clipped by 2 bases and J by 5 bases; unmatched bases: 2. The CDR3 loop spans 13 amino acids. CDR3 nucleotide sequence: TGCGCCAGCAGTGAGAGGGGGCGCGAGACCCAGTACTTC. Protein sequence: CASSERGRETQYF.

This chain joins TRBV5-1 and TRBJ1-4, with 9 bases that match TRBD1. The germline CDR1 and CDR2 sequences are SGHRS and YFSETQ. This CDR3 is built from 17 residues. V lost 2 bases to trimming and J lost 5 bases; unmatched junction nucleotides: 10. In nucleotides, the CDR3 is TGCGCCAGCAGCTTATGGACAGGGGCCCTAAAGAATGAAAAACTGTTTTTT. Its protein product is CASSLWTGALKNEKLFF.

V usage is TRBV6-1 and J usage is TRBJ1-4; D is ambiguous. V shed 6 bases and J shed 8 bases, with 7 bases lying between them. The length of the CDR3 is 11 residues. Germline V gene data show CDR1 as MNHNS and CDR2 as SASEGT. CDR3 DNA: TGTGCCAGCAGAGGAGGAGAAAAACTGTTTTTT. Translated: CASRGGEKLFF.

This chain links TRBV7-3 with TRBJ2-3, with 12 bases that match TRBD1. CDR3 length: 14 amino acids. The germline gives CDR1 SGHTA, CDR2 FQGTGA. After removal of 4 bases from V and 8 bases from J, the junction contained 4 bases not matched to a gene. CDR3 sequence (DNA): TGTGCCAGCAGCTCCGGGACAGGGGGCAGTACGCAGTATTTT. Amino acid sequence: CASSSGTGGSTQYF.

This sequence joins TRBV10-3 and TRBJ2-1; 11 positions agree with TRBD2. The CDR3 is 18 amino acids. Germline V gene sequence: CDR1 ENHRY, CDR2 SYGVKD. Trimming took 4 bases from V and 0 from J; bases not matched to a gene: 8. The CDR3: CAISGGLAGLSSYNEQFF. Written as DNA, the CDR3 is TGTGCCATCAGTGGCGGACTAGCGGGTCTCAGCTCCTACAATGAGCAGTTCTTC.

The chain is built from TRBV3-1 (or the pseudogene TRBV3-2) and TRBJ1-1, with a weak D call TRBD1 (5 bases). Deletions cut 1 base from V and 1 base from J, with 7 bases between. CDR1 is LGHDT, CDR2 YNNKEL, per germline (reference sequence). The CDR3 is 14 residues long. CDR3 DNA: TGTGCCAGCAGCCAAGTGGGGGGGAACACTGAAGCTTTCTTT. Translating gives CASSQVGGNTEAFF.

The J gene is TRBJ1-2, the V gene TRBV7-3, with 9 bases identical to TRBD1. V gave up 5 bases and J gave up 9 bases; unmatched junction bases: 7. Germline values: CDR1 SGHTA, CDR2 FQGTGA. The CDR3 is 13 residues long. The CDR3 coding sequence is TGTGCCAGCAGCAAACGAACAGGGGGCAGCTACACCTTC. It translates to CASSKRTGGSYTF.

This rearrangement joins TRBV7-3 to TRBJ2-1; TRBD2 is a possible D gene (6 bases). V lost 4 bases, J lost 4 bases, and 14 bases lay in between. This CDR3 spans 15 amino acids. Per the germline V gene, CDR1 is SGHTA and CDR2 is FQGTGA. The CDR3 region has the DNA TGTGCCAGCAGCTCCGGGAGAACGCTTTACAATGAGCAGTTCTTC. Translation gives CASSSGRTLYNEQFF.

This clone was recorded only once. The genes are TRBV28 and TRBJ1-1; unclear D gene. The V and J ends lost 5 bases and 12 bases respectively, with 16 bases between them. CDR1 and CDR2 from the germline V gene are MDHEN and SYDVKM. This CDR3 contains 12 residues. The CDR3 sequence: CASSLQTHLPFF. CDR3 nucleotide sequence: TGTGCCAGCAGTCTACAGACGCATTTACCTTTCTTT.

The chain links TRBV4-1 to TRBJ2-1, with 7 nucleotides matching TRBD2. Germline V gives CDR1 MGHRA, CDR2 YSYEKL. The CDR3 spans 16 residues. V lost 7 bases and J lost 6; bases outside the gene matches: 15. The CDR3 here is CASNLGEGLRGNEQFF. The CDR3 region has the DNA TGCGCCAGCAACCTTGGGGAGGGCCTTAGGGGCAATGAGCAGTTCTTC.

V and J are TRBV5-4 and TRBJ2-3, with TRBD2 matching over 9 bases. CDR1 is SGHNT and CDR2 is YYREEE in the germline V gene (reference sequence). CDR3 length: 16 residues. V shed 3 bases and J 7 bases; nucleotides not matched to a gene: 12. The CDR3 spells CASSSAGGANMNTQYF. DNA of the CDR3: TGTGCCAGCAGCTCAGCGGGGGGCGCCAATATGAATACGCAGTATTTT.

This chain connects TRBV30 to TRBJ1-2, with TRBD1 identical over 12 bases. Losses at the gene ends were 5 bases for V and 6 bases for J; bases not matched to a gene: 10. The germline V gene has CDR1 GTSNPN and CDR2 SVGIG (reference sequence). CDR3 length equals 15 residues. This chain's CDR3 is CAWYPGTGGVDGYTF. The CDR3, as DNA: TGTGCCTGGTACCCCGGGACAGGGGGCGTTGATGGCTACACCTTC.

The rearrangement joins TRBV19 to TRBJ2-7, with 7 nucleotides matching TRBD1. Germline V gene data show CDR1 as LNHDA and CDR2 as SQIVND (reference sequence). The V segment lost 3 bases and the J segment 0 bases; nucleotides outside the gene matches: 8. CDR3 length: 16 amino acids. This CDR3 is CASSITTGVSSYEQYF. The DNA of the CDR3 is TGTGCCAGTAGTATTACAACAGGGGTGAGCTCCTACGAGCAGTACTTC.

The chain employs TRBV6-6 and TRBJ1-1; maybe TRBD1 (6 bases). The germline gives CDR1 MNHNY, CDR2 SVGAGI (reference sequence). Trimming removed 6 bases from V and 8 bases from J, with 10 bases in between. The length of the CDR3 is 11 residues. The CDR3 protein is CASRDRWEAFF. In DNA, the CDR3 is TGTGCCAGCAGAGACAGGTGGGAAGCTTTCTTT.

This chain's CDR3 is CASSRFDSPRTEAFF. The CDR3 DNA follows: TGTGCCAGCAGCCGCTTCGACAGTCCGCGCACTGAAGCTTTCTTT. The chain carries TRBV7-8 and TRBJ1-1, with a weak D call TRBD1 (5 bases). From germline, CDR1 is SGHVS and CDR2 FQNEAQ. The CDR3 is 15 amino acids. Trimming stripped 5 bases from V and 4 bases from J, with 17 bases between. Together with reference TRBV7-8 and TRBJ1-1, the CDR3 gives the full variable domain: GAGVSQSPRYKVAKRGQDVALRCDPISGHVSLFWYQQALGQGPEFLTYFQNEAQLDKSGLPSDRFFAERPEGSVSTLKIQRTQQEDSAVYLCASSRFDSPRTEAFFGQGTRLTVV.

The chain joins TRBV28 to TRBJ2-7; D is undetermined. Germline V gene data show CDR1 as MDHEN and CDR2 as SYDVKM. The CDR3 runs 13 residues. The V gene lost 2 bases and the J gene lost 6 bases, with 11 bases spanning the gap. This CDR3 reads CASSLEETSEQYF. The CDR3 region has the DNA TGTGCCAGCAGTTTAGAGGAGACCAGCGAGCAGTACTTC.

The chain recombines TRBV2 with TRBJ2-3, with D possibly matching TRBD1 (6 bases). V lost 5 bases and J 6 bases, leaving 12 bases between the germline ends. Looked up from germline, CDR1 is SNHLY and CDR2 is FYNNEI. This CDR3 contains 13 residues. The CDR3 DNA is TGTGCCAGCAGTTATGCAGGGGCGGATACGCAGTATTTT. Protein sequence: CASSYAGADTQYF.

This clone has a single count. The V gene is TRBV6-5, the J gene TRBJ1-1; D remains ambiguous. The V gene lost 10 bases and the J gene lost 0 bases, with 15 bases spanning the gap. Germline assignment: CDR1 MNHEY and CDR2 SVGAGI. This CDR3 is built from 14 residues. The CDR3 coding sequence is TGTGCCACCACTGGGCAGGCGATGAACACTGAAGCTTTCTTT. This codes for CATTGQAMNTEAFF.

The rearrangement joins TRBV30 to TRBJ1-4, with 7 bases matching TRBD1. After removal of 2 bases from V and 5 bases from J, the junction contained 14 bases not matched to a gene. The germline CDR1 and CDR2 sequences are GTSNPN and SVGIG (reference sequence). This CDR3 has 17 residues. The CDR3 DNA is TGTGCCTGGAGTTTAGAACTTGGACAGGCGGGAAATGAAAAACTGTTTTTT. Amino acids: CAWSLELGQAGNEKLFF. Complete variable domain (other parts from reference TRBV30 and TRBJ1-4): SQTIHQWPATLVQPVGSPLSLECTVEGTSNPNLYWYRQAAGRGLQLLFYSVGIGQISSEVPQNLSASRPQDRQFILSSKKLLLSDSGFYLCAWSLELGQAGNEKLFFGSGTQLSVL.